This T cell receptor beta chain was captured by sequencing in a study of shared clonotypes between healthy human individuals. The V and J ends lost 0 bases and 4 bases respectively, with 13 bases between them. The CDR3 extends over 16 amino acids. In germline, CDR1 is WNHNN, CDR2 SYGVQD (reference sequence). Repertoires were generated with immunoSEQ multiplex PCR, while TCRdb's copy carries only in-frame clones and drops some. The sample shows millions of clones, about 95% of them seen only once. Naive-designated CD8 cells lacked CD45RO, were positively enriched for CCR7, and omitted terminally differentiated effector memory CD45RA+ cells.

The receptor comes from a young man in good health. The chain combines TRBV10-1 with TRBJ2-1; D possibly uses TRBD1 or TRBD2 (5 bases each). Input material: naive CD8+ T cells sorted from blood. The CDR3: CASSESGTGPYNEQFF. The DNA of the CDR3 is TGCGCCAGCAGTGAGTCCGGGACGGGGCCGTACAATGAGCAGTTCTTC.